This T cell receptor (beta chain) was profiled in a study of blood T cell repertoires in COVID-19 (dated by TCRdb to the early 2020s). General notes on the study: Samples from collaborators originated in the United States, Italy and Spain and spanned both the acute and convalescent phases of COVID-19. The repertoires were made available in a free public database intended to serve as a resource for research on the immune response to SARS-CoV-2. The prospective study material was composed of cDNA or gDNA derived from T cells, B-cell-depleted T cells, or PBMCs. Sample metadata almost always included a de-identified subject ID, COVID-19 status, age in years and sex. The dataset comprised deeply sampled blood TCRbeta repertoires from subjects exposed to, actively infected with, or recovered from COVID-19. The samples were drawn from two sources: the first 160 participants of the ongoing ImmuneRACE study, and 1,254 subjects contributed by 6 global collaborators. Where HLA class I and class II types were available, the types were taken from metadata supplied by the sample provider, not from assay-based typing. Beyond this particular receptor, the publication reports: How much clinical and demographic metadata was included differed by source and by participant, and the metadata was provided uncurated.

In Seattle, one collaborating source enrolled patients while the infection was active and tracked those patients longitudinally over the course of disease. Each collaborating institution followed its own protocols to collect whole blood in K2EDTA tubes. Collaborator samples were shipped for TCRbeta analysis as frozen whole blood, isolated PBMCs, or DNA extracted from either sample type. Remarks on this clone: Its antigen specificity is not known. No clone much larger than this one lies a single base away; base qualities are absent.

The immunoSEQ Assay, a bias-controlled multiplex PCR, was used to amplify TCRbeta CDR3 regions from genomic DNA. Per the source publication's procedure: The number of nucleated cells in each sample was estimated by amplification of reference gene primers within the assay. To quantify the absolute abundance of each unique TCRbeta CDR3 rearrangement, sequence reads were collapsed and filtered. For each sample, productive Simpson clonality was calculated as the square root of Simpson's diversity index across productive rearrangements. What TCRdb holds here is the immuneACCESS table cut down to in-frame rearrangements. Part of the clones is not present; checked against another copy, under half of the missing clones reflect an unresolved V gene, and the others are unexplained. V and J calls and clone size are given by that table; D and trimming were obtained from the DNA. The sample table contains under 250,000 clones; only one count was recorded for 70% to 90% of them. Of the sample, more than 2% is held by the ten largest clones.

The germline V gene (reference sequence) gives CDR1 as SEHNR and CDR2 as FQNEAQ. V loses 5 bases, J loses 1 base, and the germline ends lie 11 bases apart. From the cysteine through the phenylalanine, the CDR3 covers 14 amino acids. Only the CDR3 region is kept as DNA, spanning 42 bases read in frame from base 1. The sample taken for sequencing was peripheral blood. The chain couples TRBV7-9 to TRBJ1-1, with an unclear D gene assignment. This receptor was taken from a woman between 65 and 79 years old with COVID-19, enrolled during active disease. The nucleotide sequence is given as TGTGCCAGCAGCGCCAACTTCGGGAACACTGAAGCTTTCTTT. Its coded protein is CASSANFGNTEAFF.